A selection of T cell receptor beta chains follows, all from one sample in a study of radiation and T cells in renal cell carcinoma. Here immunoSEQ multiplex PCR was the method, and the copy in TCRdb shows in-frame clones only, minus some. The repertoire holds 120,000 to 150,000 clones, with about 87% as singletons. Sequencing was performed on blood, taken from a patient whose treatment included radiotherapy and nephrectomy. Receptors were obtained from a woman in her 70s with renal cell carcinoma. Both conserved end residues are part of each CDR3. D genes are given only for firm matches. A row's size may be missing; if present it is once, few, many or a size class.

D gene: TRBD2
clone size: -
V gene: TRBV5-1
J gene: TRBJ2-7
CDR3 protein: CASSRGDVDEQYF
CDR3 DNA: TGCGCCAGCAGCCGGGGGGACGTCGACGAGCAGTACTTC

D gene: -
clone size: -
V gene: TRBV4-3
J gene: TRBJ1-2
CDR3 protein: CASSQDFAVVYGYTF
CDR3 DNA: TGCGCCAGCAGCCAAGACTTTGCGGTGGTCTATGGCTACACCTTC

D gene: TRBD2
clone size: -
V gene: TRBV28
J gene: TRBJ2-4
CDR3 protein: CASTPAGGLAKNIQYF
CDR3 DNA: TGTGCCAGCACCCCAGCGGGGGGTTTAGCCAAAAACATTCAGTACTTC

D gene: TRBD1
clone size: -
V gene: TRBV6-5
J gene: TRBJ1-1
CDR3 protein: CASSYPGGGTEAFF
CDR3 DNA: TGTGCCAGCAGTTATCCAGGGGGCGGAACTGAAGCTTTCTTT

D gene: -
clone size: few
V gene: TRBV6-1
J gene: TRBJ1-2
CDR3 protein: CASSEAWVGSYGYTF
CDR3 DNA: TGTGCCAGCAGTGAAGCTTGGGTTGGCAGCTATGGCTACACCTTC

D gene: TRBD1
clone size: -
V gene: TRBV7-9
J gene: TRBJ2-1
CDR3 protein: CASSFRDRVYEQFF
CDR3 DNA: TGTGCCAGCAGCTTCCGGGACAGGGTATACGAGCAGTTCTTC

D gene: -
clone size: few
V gene: TRBV11-3
J gene: TRBJ2-1
CDR3 protein: CASSPRTSGGEQFF
CDR3 DNA: TGTGCCAGCAGCCCAAGGACCTCCGGGGGTGAGCAGTTCTTC

D gene: TRBD2
clone size: -
V gene: TRBV15
J gene: TRBJ2-5
CDR3 protein: CATSREYAGGETQYF
CDR3 DNA: TGTGCCACCAGCAGAGAATACGCGGGAGGGGAGACCCAGTACTTC

D gene: -
clone size: -
V gene: TRBV2
J gene: TRBJ2-3
CDR3 protein: CASSDPLGTDTQYF
CDR3 DNA: TGTGCCAGCAGTGATCCCTTAGGCACAGATACGCAGTATTTT

D gene: TRBD2
clone size: -
V gene: TRBV19
J gene: TRBJ2-1
CDR3 protein: CASTTSGGSDEQFF
CDR3 DNA: TGTGCCAGTACCACTAGCGGGGGGAGCGATGAGCAGTTCTTC

D gene: -
clone size: once
V gene: TRBV9
J gene: TRBJ2-5
CDR3 protein: CASSARRQGGGQETQYF
CDR3 DNA: TGTGCCAGCAGCGCCAGAAGACAGGGAGGAGGACAAGAGACCCAGTACTTC

D gene: -
clone size: -
V gene: TRBV7-2
J gene: TRBJ1-4
CDR3 protein: CASSLQDSFNEKLFF
CDR3 DNA: TGTGCCAGCAGCTTACAGGACAGTTTCAATGAAAAGCTGTTTTTT

D gene: TRBD2
clone size: -
V gene: TRBV11-3
J gene: TRBJ2-3
CDR3 protein: CASSLKAGGPPDTQYF
CDR3 DNA: TGTGCCAGCAGCCTTAAAGCGGGGGGGCCGCCAGATACGCAGTATTTT

D gene: TRBD1
clone size: -
V gene: TRBV2
J gene: TRBJ1-4
CDR3 protein: CASSPGQEWNEKLFF
CDR3 DNA: TGTGCCAGCAGTCCGGGACAGGAATGGAATGAAAAACTGTTTTTT

D gene: TRBD2
clone size: once
V gene: TRBV5-5
J gene: TRBJ2-5
CDR3 protein: CASRGLEETQYF
CDR3 DNA: TGTGCCAGCAGGGGACTAGAAGAGACCCAGTACTTC

D gene: TRBD2
clone size: -
V gene: TRBV29-1
J gene: TRBJ2-6
CDR3 protein: CSVLTSGGSGANVLTF
CDR3 DNA: TGCAGCGTTTTGACTAGCGGGGGGTCTGGGGCCAACGTCCTGACTTTC

D gene: -
clone size: -
V gene: TRBV28
J gene: TRBJ1-2
CDR3 protein: CASCLANYGYTF
CDR3 DNA: TGTGCCTCGTGTCTGGCTAACTATGGCTACACCTTC

D gene: -
clone size: -
V gene: TRBV5-4
J gene: TRBJ2-2
CDR3 protein: CASSLGVRGGTGELFF
CDR3 DNA: TGTGCCAGCAGCTTGGGAGTCAGGGGCGGGACCGGGGAGCTGTTTTTT

D gene: -
clone size: -
V gene: TRBV19
J gene: TRBJ2-7
CDR3 protein: CASSLARGSYEQYF
CDR3 DNA: TGTGCCAGTAGCCTGGCCCGGGGCTCCTACGAGCAGTACTTC

D gene: -
clone size: -
V gene: TRBV6-1
J gene: TRBJ2-3
CDR3 protein: CASKGTDTQYF
CDR3 DNA: TGTGCCAGCAAGGGCACAGATACGCAGTATTTT

D gene: TRBD1
clone size: -
V gene: TRBV11-2
J gene: TRBJ1-1
CDR3 protein: CASRTGGATEAFF
CDR3 DNA: TGTGCCAGCAGAACAGGGGGCGCGACTGAAGCTTTCTTT

D gene: -
clone size: -
V gene: TRBV28
J gene: TRBJ1-6
CDR3 protein: CASSLSPGRSPLHF
CDR3 DNA: TGTGCCAGCAGTTTATCTCCAGGGCGATCACCCCTCCACTTT

D gene: TRBD1
clone size: -
V gene: TRBV6-6
J gene: TRBJ1-4
CDR3 protein: CASSYSIQGLGEKLFF
CDR3 DNA: TGTGCCAGCAGTTATTCCATACAGGGGCTTGGTGAAAAACTGTTTTTT

D gene: TRBD1
clone size: -
V gene: TRBV28
J gene: TRBJ1-2
CDR3 protein: CASSSYSGTGVNYGYTF
CDR3 DNA: TGTGCCAGCAGTTCCTATTCCGGGACAGGGGTTAACTATGGCTACACCTTC

D gene: TRBD1
clone size: few
V gene: TRBV7-2
J gene: TRBJ1-2
CDR3 protein: CASSLRGPLEAGYTF
CDR3 DNA: TGTGCCAGCAGCTTAAGGGGGCCTCTAGAGGCAGGCTACACCTTC

D gene: TRBD2
clone size: -
V gene: TRBV7-2
J gene: TRBJ2-7
CDR3 protein: CASSHSLAGGNREQYF
CDR3 DNA: TGTGCCAGCAGCCACTCACTAGCGGGGGGTAATAGGGAGCAGTACTTC

D gene: -
clone size: -
V gene: TRBV7-9
J gene: TRBJ2-3
CDR3 protein: CASSVWRQSTDTQYF
CDR3 DNA: TGTGCCAGCAGCGTCTGGCGGCAAAGCACAGATACGCAGTATTTT

D gene: TRBD1
clone size: once
V gene: TRBV11-2
J gene: TRBJ2-3
CDR3 protein: CASSLRTGDSDTQYF
CDR3 DNA: TGTGCCAGCAGCCTCCGGACAGGGGATTCAGATACGCAGTATTTT

D gene: -
clone size: -
V gene: TRBV7-6
J gene: TRBJ1-1
CDR3 protein: CASSLGYRTMNTEAFF
CDR3 DNA: TGTGCCAGCAGCTTAGGGTACAGGACAATGAACACTGAAGCTTTCTTT

D gene: -
clone size: -
V gene: TRBV18
J gene: TRBJ2-3
CDR3 protein: CASSPPVQDTQYF
CDR3 DNA: TGTGCCAGCTCACCACCGGTACAGGATACGCAGTATTTT

D gene: -
clone size: -
V gene: TRBV5-1
J gene: TRBJ2-3
CDR3 protein: CASSLTSIKTGDTQYF
CDR3 DNA: TGCGCCAGCAGCTTAACTTCTATCAAGACAGGAGATACGCAGTATTTT